This T cell receptor beta chain appears in the sequencing data of a study of T cell changes during pregnancy in multiple sclerosis (dated 2019 in TCRdb). For context, the study as a whole: The study examined how the T cell repertoire changed over the course of pregnancy in women with multiple sclerosis.

The CDR3, cysteine through phenylalanine, is 13 amino acids long. Only the CDR3 region is kept as DNA, spanning 39 bases read in frame from base 1. V ends up 4 bases short and J 7 bases short, with an unmatched junction base count of 4. The germline V gene provides CDR1 SGHDT and CDR2 YYEEEE. As to this clone: The clone's antigen remains unknown. Nothing much larger sits one base from this clone, and base qualities are not available.

Library generation was performed with the immunoSEQ multiplex PCR assay. TCRdb took this table from immuneACCESS and kept in-frame rearrangements with V and J called. Such tables lack part of the clones; where checked against another copy, unresolved V genes explain under half of the gap, and the rest is unexplained. This sample gives 50,000 to 75,000 clones in total; roughly 91% of them show up just once. The ten largest account for over 1% of the sample. This receptor was taken from a female donor in good health, enrolled as a control in a pregnancy study. The chain employs TRBV5-6 and TRBJ1-2, with 10 bases in between that match TRBD1. The sequenced sample was peripheral blood, obtained after pregnancy. The CDR3 corresponds to CASSRDRGSGYTF. The DNA reads TGTGCCAGCAGCCGGGACAGGGGTTCTGGCTACACCTTC.